The TCR beta chain described here comes from a study of PD-1 blockade in classical Hodgkin lymphoma. About the study: A 3 mg/kg intravenous dose of nivolumab was received by patients every 2 weeks. Whole-study findings and limits: Diminished baseline TCR diversity has been reported in newly diagnosed patients relative to healthy donors. No one has yet defined what causes the repertoire differences, which may be disease activity or prior therapy.

The V gene's germline CDR1 is MDHEN and CDR2 SYDVKM. Trimming took 4 bases from V and 0 from J, leaving 16 bases between them. The CDR3 totals 17 residues. On this clone: Its specificity is not known.

As to time point: cycle 4 day 1 (C4D1), after around six weeks of nivolumab. Relapse after autologous stem cell transplantation occurred in every patient, and brentuximab vedotin exposure varied. Data came from immunoSEQ multiplex PCR; TCRdb stores just in-frame clones and leaves some out. Of 35,000 to 50,000 clones in the sample, around two thirds were seen once. This receptor was obtained from a human donor with classical Hodgkin lymphoma. The chain links TRBV28 to TRBJ1-3; weak D call: TRBD1 (5 bases). The material sequenced was peripheral blood mononuclear cells (PBMCs), taken before the fourth cycle of nivolumab. This chain's CDR3 is CASSSLGAPLSGNTIYF. The CDR3 region has the DNA TGTGCCAGCAGTTCCCTCGGGGCTCCGCTCTCTGGAAACACCATATATTTT. Full variable domain (rest looked up from reference TRBV28 and TRBJ1-3): DVKVTQSSRYLVKRTGEKVFLECVQDMDHENMFWYRQDPGLGLRLIYFSYDVKMKEKGDIPEGYSVSREKKERFSLILESASTNQTSMYLCASSSLGAPLSGNTIYFGEGSWLTVV.